These 24 T cell receptor beta chains came from one sample sequenced in a study of blood T cell repertoires in COVID-19. Libraries were prepared by immunoSEQ multiplex PCR; TCRdb keeps only in-frame clonotypes and omits some of them. The data contain approximately 70,000 clones, about 91% of them seen just once; the ten biggest clones take up 6.4%. Material for sequencing was peripheral blood. These receptors came from a woman in her sixties or seventies with acute or convalescent COVID-19.

The V call is TRBV19, the J call TRBJ1-2; the D gene is possibly TRBD1 (5 bases). Germline CDR1 reads LNHDA; CDR2 reads SQIVND (reference sequence). Deletions cut 6 bases from V and 4 bases from J, with 15 bases between. The CDR3 covers 14 residues. CDR3 loop: CASRKFGGSYGYTF. CDR3 in DNA: TGTGCCAGTAGAAAATTTGGGGGGAGCTATGGCTACACCTTC. Combining the CDR3 with reference TRBV19 and TRBJ1-2 gives the whole variable domain DGGITQSPKYLFRKEGQNVTLSCEQNLNHDAMYWYRQDPGQGLRLIYYSQIVNDFQKGDIAEGYSVSREKKESFPLTVTSAQKNPTAFYLCASRKFGGSYGYTFGSGTRLTVV.

As regards this clone: Distinct nucleotide sequences in the sample also encode this CDR3. J is TRBJ1-6 and V is TRBV28, with TRBD1 matching 9 bases. This CDR3 spans 15 amino acids. CDR1 and CDR2 (germline): MDHEN, SYDVKM. Trimming at V came to 2 bases and at J to 7 bases, leaving 3 bases not matched to a gene. The CDR3 sequence is CASSLPGQGNSPLHF. The CDR3 region has the DNA TGTGCCAGCAGTTTACCCGGACAGGGGAATTCACCCCTCCACTTT.

This sequence joins TRBV7-2 and TRBJ1-5; a weak D match, TRBD1 (5 bases). V was shortened by 1 base and J by 5 bases, with 12 bases between the two germline ends. The CDR3 is 15 residues long. Germline CDR1 is SGHTA and CDR2 is FQGNSA. CDR3 bases: TGTGCCAGCAGCTTAGTGGGCAGGGTGGATCAGCCCCAGCATTTT. Its protein product is CASSLVGRVDQPQHF.

The chain joins TRBV4-1 to TRBJ1-4; tentative D call: TRBD1 (5 bases). V dropped 0 bases and J dropped 1 base, with 9 bases sitting between them. The CDR3 runs to 16 residues. Germline V gives CDR1 MGHRA, CDR2 YSYEKL. DNA of the CDR3: TGCGCCAGCAGCCAAGACCCAGGGTTAACTAATGAAAAACTGTTTTTT. Its translation is CASSQDPGLTNEKLFF.

This chain uses TRBV9 with TRBJ1-2; D remains ambiguous. The CDR3 consists of 13 residues. Germline V gives CDR1 SGDLS, CDR2 YYNGEE. V was shortened by 4 bases and J by 4 bases, with 11 bases between the two germline ends. The CDR3 DNA sequence: TGTGCCAGCAGCCTCGGGTCCCGCTATGGCTACACCTTC. Amino acids: CASSLGSRYGYTF.

The gene calls are TRBV7-2 and TRBJ1-2, with D unresolved. CDR1 and CDR2 from the germline V gene are SGHTA and FQGNSA. V was pared by 1 base and J by 1 base, with 7 bases between. The CDR3 length is 14 residues. The CDR3: CASSLGRNNYGYTF. CDR3 DNA sequence: TGTGCCAGCAGCTTAGGGCGGAATAACTATGGCTACACCTTC.

The chain uses TRBV27 and TRBJ2-2, with D possibly TRBD1 on 6 matching bases. The CDR3 length is 15 residues. V lost 3 bases and J lost 7, with 15 bases in between. Looked up from germline, CDR1 is MNHEY and CDR2 is SMNVEV (reference sequence). The CDR3 is CASSFRWGQGGELFF. CDR3 sequence (DNA): TGTGCCAGCAGTTTTAGGTGGGGGCAGGGCGGGGAGCTGTTTTTT.

This rearrangement joins TRBV7-8 to TRBJ2-3, with 8 nucleotides matching TRBD1. Looked up from germline, CDR1 is SGHVS and CDR2 is FQNEAQ. The CDR3 has 14 amino acids. V lost 5 bases to trimming and J lost 12 bases; unmatched junction nucleotides: 13. The CDR3, as DNA: TGTGCCAGCAGCCCTGTGGACAGGGCCGGTTTTCAGTATTTT. Translating gives CASSPVDRAGFQYF.

This clone appeared a single time. The CDR3 reads CASRGQVGNQPQHF. CDR3 in DNA: TGTGCCAGCAGAGGACAGGTGGGCAATCAGCCCCAGCATTTT. The rearrangement joins TRBV2 to TRBJ1-5, with TRBD1 identical over 7 bases. This CDR3 region has 14 residues. V lost 6 bases, J lost 2 bases, and 4 bases stayed unmatched. Germline V lookup: CDR1 SNHLY, CDR2 FYNNEI.

The V call is TRBV3-1 (or the pseudogene TRBV3-2), the J call TRBJ2-7, with a possible D match to TRBD2 (5 bases). The CDR3 spans 15 residues. With 0 bases removed from V and 4 bases from J, the gap between germline ends came to 13 bases. The germline V gene has CDR1 LGHDT and CDR2 YNNKEL (reference sequence). The CDR3 loop reads CASSQDEGSFYEQYF. Written as DNA, the CDR3 is TGTGCCAGCAGCCAAGATGAGGGAAGCTTTTACGAGCAGTACTTC.

The chain has TRBV5-1 and TRBJ2-1; D is uncertain. V was trimmed by 5 bases and J by 12 bases, leaving 15 bases between them. The CDR3 has 12 amino acids. Germline lookup yields CDR1 SGHRS and CDR2 YFSETQ. DNA for the CDR3: TGCGCCAGCAGACCAGGCTCCCATGCGCAGTTCTTC. It translates to CASRPGSHAQFF.

This clone appeared a single time. This chain joins TRBV6-5 and TRBJ2-7; 7 bases match TRBD1. Germline assignment: CDR1 MNHEY and CDR2 SVGAGI. V lost 7 bases to trimming and J lost 2 bases; unmatched junction nucleotides: 11. The CDR3 covers 15 residues. The CDR3 loop is CASKRDRAVTYEQYF. CDR3 DNA: TGTGCCAGCAAGAGAGACAGGGCTGTGACCTACGAGCAGTACTTC.

V is TRBV5-1 and J is TRBJ1-4; D might be TRBD1 (6 bases). Trimming cost V 4 bases and J 8 bases, with 15 bases left between them. The CDR3 has 14 amino acids. Germline V gives CDR1 SGHRS, CDR2 YFSETQ. The CDR3 sequence: CASSPGGQGEKLFF. In DNA form, the CDR3 reads TGCGCCAGCAGCCCGGGGGGCCAGGGAGAAAAACTGTTTTTT.

The V gene is TRBV29-1, the J gene TRBJ1-3, with TRBD1 identical over 7 bases. J was trimmed by 4 bases and V by 1 base; bases with no gene match: 4. This CDR3 is 14 amino acids long. CDR1 and CDR2 from the germline V gene are SQVTM and ANQGSEA. CDR3 protein: CSVEGNRGGNTIYF. As DNA, the CDR3 is TGCAGCGTTGAAGGGAACAGGGGCGGAAACACCATATATTTT.

The chain employs TRBV19 and TRBJ1-1; weak D call: TRBD1 (5 bases). Trimming left V 6 bases short and J 1 base short, with 18 bases between. This CDR3 is 16 amino acids long. Germline assignment: CDR1 LNHDA and CDR2 SQIVND (reference sequence). The CDR3 region is CASRPNSGLPNTEAFF. In DNA, the CDR3 is TGTGCCAGTAGACCTAATTCGGGACTCCCGAACACTGAAGCTTTCTTT.

The CDR3 loop reads CASSQERDYGYTF. In DNA form, the CDR3 reads TGTGCCAGCAGCCAAGAACGGGACTATGGCTACACCTTC. The J gene is TRBJ1-2, the V gene TRBV4-2; no clear D gene. The length of the CDR3 is 13 residues. The germline V gene encodes CDR1 LGHNA and CDR2 YNFKEQ. The V and J ends lost 0 bases and 3 bases respectively, with 5 bases between them.

The chain recombines TRBV6-5 with TRBJ1-1, with 11 bases aligning to TRBD1. CDR3 size: 14 residues. Germline V gene sequence: CDR1 MNHEY, CDR2 SVGAGI. Trimming cost V 7 bases and J 5 bases; bases outside gene matches: 6. As DNA, the CDR3 is TGTGCCAGCACCAGGGGACAGGGGGTAACTGAAGCTTTCTTT. It is translated as CASTRGQGVTEAFF.

J is TRBJ1-4 and V is TRBV7-2; maybe TRBD1 (5 bases). The CDR3 extends over 13 amino acids. Germline V gives CDR1 SGHTA, CDR2 FQGNSA. Trimming took off 1 base at V and 7 bases at J, with 7 bases between the two ends. The DNA of the CDR3 is TGTGCCAGCAGCTTAGTTAGGGGTGAAAAACTGTTTTTT. Amino acids: CASSLVRGEKLFF.

The chain combines TRBV19 with TRBJ2-3, with 12 bases matching TRBD1. The CDR3 covers 17 residues. Germline V CDR1 and CDR2: LNHDA, SQIVND (reference sequence). V was clipped by 6 bases and J by 8 bases; unmatched bases: 15. The DNA for the CDR3 is TGTGCCAGTAGCCTCTTCGGGACAGGGGGCCTCATTCTTACGCAGTATTTT. It translates to CASSLFGTGGLILTQYF.

The chain recombines TRBV6-4 with TRBJ1-6; D uncertain. This CDR3 has 13 residues. V was shortened by 5 bases and J by 8 bases, with 10 bases between the two germline ends. Germline values: CDR1 MRHNA, CDR2 SNTAGT. CDR3 bases: TGTGCCAGCAGTCCGGGAGTGTATTCACCCCTCCACTTT. Encoded protein: CASSPGVYSPLHF.

The rearrangement links TRBV6-6 to TRBJ2-5, with 8 nucleotides matching TRBD2. V dropped 7 bases and J dropped 5; count of bases not matched to a gene: 9. The CDR3 has 14 amino acids. Germline V gene lookup returns CDR1 MNHNY and CDR2 SVGAGI (reference sequence). CDR3 residues: CASIQRGLEETQYF. For the CDR3, the DNA is TGTGCCAGCATTCAGCGGGGGCTTGAGGAGACCCAGTACTTC.

The V and J genes are TRBV7-3 and TRBJ2-3; D gene unclear. Between the trimmed V and J ends, which lost 6 bases and 3 bases, there was a span of 10 bases. The CDR3 spans 13 residues. CDR1 and CDR2 (germline): SGHTA, FQGTGA. CDR3 in DNA: TGTGCCAGCAGACGTACCACTACAGATACGCAGTATTTT. Amino acid sequence: CASRRTTTDTQYF.

J is TRBJ2-5 and V is TRBV24-1; 9 bases agree with TRBD2. From germline, CDR1 is KGHDR and CDR2 SFDVKD. The CDR3 runs 17 residues. V trimming: 3 bases; J trimming: 4 bases; junction bases outside the gene matches: 11. The CDR3: CATSDPVPGLASETQYF. The CDR3 coding sequence is TGTGCCACCAGTGATCCAGTTCCGGGACTAGCTTCAGAGACCCAGTACTTC.

The chain couples TRBV18 to TRBJ2-4, with 11 bases identical to TRBD2. CDR1 and CDR2 (germline): KGHSH, LQKENI. This CDR3 is 17 amino acids long. V was clipped by 1 base and J by 3 bases; unmatched bases: 5. The CDR3 DNA reads as TGTGCCAGCTCACCACTAATGGGACTAGCGGTCAAAAACATTCAGTACTTC. This sequence encodes CASSPLMGLAVKNIQYF.